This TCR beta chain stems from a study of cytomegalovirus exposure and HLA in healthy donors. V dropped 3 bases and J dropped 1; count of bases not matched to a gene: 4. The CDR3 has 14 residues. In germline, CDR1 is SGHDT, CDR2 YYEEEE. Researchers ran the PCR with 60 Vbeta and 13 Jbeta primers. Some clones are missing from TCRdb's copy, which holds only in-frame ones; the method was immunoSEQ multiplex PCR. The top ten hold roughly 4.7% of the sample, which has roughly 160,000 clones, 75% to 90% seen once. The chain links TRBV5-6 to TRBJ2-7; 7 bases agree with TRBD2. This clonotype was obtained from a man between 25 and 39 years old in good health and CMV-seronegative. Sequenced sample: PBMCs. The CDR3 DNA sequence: TGTGCCAGCAGCTCGGGGGGTGATTCCTACGAGCAGTACTTC. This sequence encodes CASSSGGDSYEQYF.